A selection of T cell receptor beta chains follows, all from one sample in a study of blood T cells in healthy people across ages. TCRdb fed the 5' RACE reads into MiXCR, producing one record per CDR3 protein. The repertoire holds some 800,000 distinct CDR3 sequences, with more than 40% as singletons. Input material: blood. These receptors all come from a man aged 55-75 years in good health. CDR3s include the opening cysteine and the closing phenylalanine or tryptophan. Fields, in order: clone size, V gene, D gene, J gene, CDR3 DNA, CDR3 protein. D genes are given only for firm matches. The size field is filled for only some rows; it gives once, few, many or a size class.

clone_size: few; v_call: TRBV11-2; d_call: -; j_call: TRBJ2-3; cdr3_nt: TGTGCCAGCAGCCCGGAGGGGGGCCGCACAGATACGCAGTATTTT; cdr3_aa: CASSPEGGRTDTQYF
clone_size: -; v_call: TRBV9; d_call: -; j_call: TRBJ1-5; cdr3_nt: TGTGCCAGCAGCGATGGACGTACCAATCAGCCCCAGCATTTT; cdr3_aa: CASSDGRTNQPQHF
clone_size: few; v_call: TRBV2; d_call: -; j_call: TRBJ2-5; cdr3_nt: TGTGCCAGCAGTGTAGGGCGGGACGGACAAGAGACCCAGTACTTC; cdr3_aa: CASSVGRDGQETQYF
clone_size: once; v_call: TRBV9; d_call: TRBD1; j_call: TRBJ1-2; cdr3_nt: TGTGCCAGCAGCGTGGAAGACAGGGGGTATGGCTACACCTTC; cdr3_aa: CASSVEDRGYGYTF
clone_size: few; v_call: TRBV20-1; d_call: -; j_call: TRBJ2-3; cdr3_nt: TGCAGTGCTAGAGAGTCTAGTAGGGCCCGTGCAGATACGCAGTATTTT; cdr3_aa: CSARESSRARADTQYF
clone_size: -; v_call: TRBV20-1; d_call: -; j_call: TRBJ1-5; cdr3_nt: TGCAGTGCTAGGGACCCGAGGGACTCCGGCAATCAGCCCCAGCATTTT; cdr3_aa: CSARDPRDSGNQPQHF
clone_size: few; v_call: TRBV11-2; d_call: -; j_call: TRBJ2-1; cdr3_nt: TGTGCCAGCAGCTCCAGGGGTCTCAACAATGAGCAGTTCTTC; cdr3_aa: CASSSRGLNNEQFF
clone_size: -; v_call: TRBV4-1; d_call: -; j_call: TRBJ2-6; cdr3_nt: TGCGCCAGCAGCCAAGATCGAATGAACTCTGGGGCCAACGTCCTGACTTTC; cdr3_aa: CASSQDRMNSGANVLTF
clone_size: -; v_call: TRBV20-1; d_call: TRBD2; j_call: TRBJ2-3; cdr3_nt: TGCAGTGTCATCAGACTAGCGCCAAGCACAGATACGCAGTATTTT; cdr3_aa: CSVIRLAPSTDTQYF
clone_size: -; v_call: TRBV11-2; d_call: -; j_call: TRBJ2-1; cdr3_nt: TGTGCCAGCAGCTTAGAAGCCGAGGTAATTATCAATGAGCAGTTCTTC; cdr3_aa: CASSLEAEVIINEQFF
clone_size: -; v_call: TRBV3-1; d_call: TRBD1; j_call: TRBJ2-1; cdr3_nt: TGTGCCAGCGGCATCGGACAGGGGGCAAATGAGCAGTTCTTC; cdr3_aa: CASGIGQGANEQFF
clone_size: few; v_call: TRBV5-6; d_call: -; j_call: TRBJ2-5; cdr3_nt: TGTGCCAGCAGCCACGACAGAGTCCAAGAGACCCAGTACTTC; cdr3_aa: CASSHDRVQETQYF